Each of the 25 T cell receptor beta chains below was sequenced from the same sample in a study of metastatic and nonmetastatic thyroid tumors. TCRdb re-analyzed the PCR reads through MiXCR. This sample has about 30,000 clones; roughly 15% occur once, and the top ten carry around 4%. Ahead of thyroid surgery, no patient had received treatment of any kind. The sample consisted of blood. The receptors were gathered from a female donor with papillary thyroid cancer or a benign thyroid nodule (not recorded which). Some clones in this sample may be carry-over from other donors' samples.

Notes on this clone: One junction end does not reproduce the germline sequence, and a read error may be involved. J is TRBJ2-2 and V is TRBV19; TRBD1 is a possible D gene (6 bases). The length of the CDR3 is 15 residues. CDR1 is LNHDA and CDR2 is SQIVND in the germline V gene (reference sequence). This CDR3 is CASSEQGCNTWELFF. The DNA of the CDR3 is TGTGCCAGTAGTGAACAGGGTTGTAACACCTGGGAGCTGTTTTTT. Looking up the rest from reference TRBV19 and TRBJ2-2 gives the full variable domain: DGGITQSPKYLFRKEGQNVTLSCEQNLNHDAMYWYRQDPGQGLRLIYYSQIVNDFQKGDIAEGYSVSREKKESFPLTVTSAQKNPTAFYLCASSEQGCNTWELFFGEGSRLTVL.

This clone was seen at least ten times. The rearrangement uses TRBV3-1 and TRBJ2-5; 9 positions match TRBD2. Germline CDR1 LGHDT, CDR2 YNNKEL (reference sequence). The CDR3 is 18 residues long. Germline trimming cut 0 bases from V and 2 bases from J; bases unmatched to any gene: 10. The CDR3 region is CASSQDGTSFASQETQYF. CDR3 sequence (DNA): TGTGCCAGCAGCCAAGATGGGACTAGCTTCGCCTCTCAAGAGACCCAGTACTTC.

V usage is TRBV7-9 and J usage is TRBJ1-1, with 7 bases lining up with TRBD1. This CDR3 is built from 15 residues. The germline CDR1 and CDR2 sequences are SEHNR and FQNEAQ (reference sequence). Trimming cost V 3 bases and J 5 bases; bases outside gene matches: 9. The CDR3 sequence is CASSLTGLGSTEAFF. The CDR3 DNA sequence: TGTGCCAGCAGCTTGACAGGGTTGGGTTCGACTGAAGCTTTCTTT.

This clone ranks as medium-sized. This chain connects TRBV6-1 to TRBJ1-1; 7 nucleotides agree with TRBD1. The CDR3 is 15 amino acids. V lost 6 bases to trimming and J lost 1 base; unmatched junction nucleotides: 8. CDR1 is MNHNS, CDR2 SASEGT, per germline. CDR3 coding DNA: TGTGCCAGCAGAATGAGGGGACAGAAGAACACTGAAGCTTTCTTT. Protein product: CASRMRGQKNTEAFF.

Only a few counts were recorded for this clone. The gene calls are TRBV7-9 and TRBJ1-6; tentatively, D is TRBD1 (6 bases). Trimming took off 4 bases at V and 9 bases at J, with 7 bases between the two ends. In germline, CDR1 is SEHNR, CDR2 FQNEAQ (reference sequence). This CDR3 has 12 residues. The CDR3 loop reads CASSYRASPLHF. CDR3 nucleotides: TGTGCCAGCAGCTACAGGGCTTCACCCCTCCACTTT.

This clone was detected ten times or more. This chain joins TRBV30 and TRBJ1-5, with a tentative D call TRBD1 (5 bases). The V end lost 4 bases, the J end lost 2 bases, and 12 bases lay between the germline ends. Germline CDR1 and CDR2: GTSNPN and SVGIG (reference sequence). This CDR3 contains 14 residues. Written as DNA, the CDR3 is TGTGCCTGGAAGGGACCAGCTGGCAATCAGCCCCAGCATTTT. The encoded protein is CAWKGPAGNQPQHF.

In regard to this clone: One junction end disagrees with the germline gene, perhaps due to a read error. The chain links TRBV6-2 or TRBV6-3 to TRBJ1-1; TRBD1 agrees at 8 bases. The CDR3 is 19 residues long. CDR1 is MNHEY, CDR2 SVGEGT, per germline. CDR3 sequence: CASSYPLYRGSRNRTEAFF. The CDR3 DNA reads TGTGCCAGTAGTTACCCTCTATACAGGGGGTCTAGGAATCGCACTGAAGCTTTCTTT.

This chain links TRBV11-2 with TRBJ1-1; the match to TRBD1 covers 10 bases. The CDR3 extends over 15 amino acids. The germline V gene has CDR1 SGHAT and CDR2 FQNNGV. V gave up 6 bases and J gave up 5 bases; unmatched junction bases: 9. The CDR3 bases are TGTGCCAGCAGTCCCGGACAGGGGGAAGCTACTGAAGCTTTCTTT. Protein: CASSPGQGEATEAFF.

This chain joins TRBV6-2 or TRBV6-3 and TRBJ1-1, with D tentatively TRBD1 (5 bases). V shed 2 bases and J shed 5 bases, with 12 bases lying between them. The CDR3 length is 14 residues. CDR1 is MNHEY and CDR2 is SVGEGT in the germline V gene. The CDR3 DNA is TGTGCCAGCAGTTACCTGGGGGGTGGAACTGAAGCTTTCTTT. It yields the protein CASSYLGGGTEAFF.

In this sample, this clone turned up many times. The rearrangement links TRBV7-9 to TRBJ2-5; 7 bases are a match to TRBD1. The CDR3 consists of 15 residues. CDR1 is SEHNR and CDR2 is FQNEAQ in the germline V gene (reference sequence). V shed 2 bases and J 1 base; nucleotides not matched to a gene: 4. CDR3 sequence: CASSLLHRGQETQYF. The CDR3 DNA sequence: TGTGCCAGCAGCTTATTGCACAGGGGCCAAGAGACCCAGTACTTC.

The chain couples TRBV30 to TRBJ2-7, with no clear D. Germline V gives CDR1 GTSNPN, CDR2 SVGIG (reference sequence). The CDR3 is 15 residues long. Trimming cost V 4 bases and J 0 bases, with 16 bases left between them. Written as DNA, the CDR3 is TGTGCCTGGACCCTATCCGCAGACACCTCCTACGAGCAGTACTTC. It yields the protein CAWTLSADTSYEQYF.

This clone was seen many times. This chain connects TRBV6-5 to TRBJ2-2; 14 bases match TRBD2. The CDR3 has 17 amino acids. Germline V lookup: CDR1 MNHEY, CDR2 SVGAGI. J lost 6 bases, V lost 0 bases, and 3 bases had no gene match. CDR3 coding DNA: TGTGCCAGCAGTTACTCGGGGGGACTAGCGGGAGCCGGGGAGCTGTTTTTT. As protein: CASSYSGGLAGAGELFF.

This clone was seen many times. The rearrangement uses TRBV28 and TRBJ2-3; the match to TRBD2 covers 10 bases. CDR3 length: 17 amino acids. V lost 4 bases and J lost 5; bases outside the gene matches: 12. Germline CDR1 MDHEN, CDR2 SYDVKM. CDR3 amino acids: CASSSEREGRQGDTQYF. CDR3 in DNA: TGTGCCAGCAGTTCGGAGCGGGAGGGCCGACAGGGAGATACGCAGTATTTT. The complete variable domain, with remaining parts taken from reference TRBV28 and TRBJ2-3, reads DVKVTQSSRYLVKRTGEKVFLECVQDMDHENMFWYRQDPGLGLRLIYFSYDVKMKEKGDIPEGYSVSREKKERFSLILESASTNQTSMYLCASSSEREGRQGDTQYFGPGTRLTVL.

The rearrangement links TRBV12-3 or TRBV12-4 to TRBJ1-5; D might be TRBD1 (6 bases). CDR3 size: 14 residues. V was cut by 3 bases and J by 3 bases, with 9 bases left in between. The CDR3 nucleotides are TGTGCCAGCAGTTTCCGACAGGCCAATCAGCCCCAGCATTTT. Protein product: CASSFRQANQPQHF.

As concerns this clone: A much larger clone sits a single nucleotide away, making a read error possible. The V and J genes are TRBV3-1 and TRBJ2-3; 10 nucleotides match TRBD2. The CDR3 contains 15 residues. Germline CDR1 and CDR2: LGHDT and YNNKEL (reference sequence). Trimming cost V 4 bases and J 7 bases; bases outside gene matches: 8. The CDR3 here is CASSPLAGVTYTQYF. DNA for the CDR3: TGTGCCAGCAGCCCCCTAGCGGGAGTTACATATACGCAGTATTTT.

This clone was counted many times. V gene TRBV15 combines with J gene TRBJ1-4; D might be TRBD1 (5 bases). CDR3 size: 14 residues. V was clipped by 3 bases and J by 8 bases, with 13 bases between them. In germline, CDR1 is LNHNV, CDR2 YYDKDF (reference sequence). CDR3 coding DNA: TGTGCCACCAGCAGGGGGGAGAGAGGAGAAAAACTGTTTTTT. Its translation: CATSRGERGEKLFF.

This clone has a count of ten or more. This chain joins TRBV2 and TRBJ1-3, with a tentative D call TRBD1 (5 bases). Germline V gene lookup returns CDR1 SNHLY and CDR2 FYNNEI. V lost 8 bases, J lost 0 bases, and 11 bases lay in between. This CDR3 has 14 amino acids. Written as DNA, the CDR3 is TGTGCCAGCGTCCCTGGGACCTCTGGAAACACCATATATTTT. This encodes CASVPGTSGNTIYF.

This chain uses TRBV5-1 with TRBJ2-3; 14 bases align to TRBD2. V shed 2 bases, J shed 0 bases, and the junction held 2 bases outside the gene matches. The CDR3 is made up of 17 amino acids. The germline CDR1 and CDR2 sequences are SGHRS and YFSETQ. This chain's CDR3 is CASSLGLAGGSTDTQYF. As DNA, the CDR3 is TGCGCCAGCAGCTTAGGACTAGCGGGAGGTAGCACAGATACGCAGTATTTT.

In the case of this clone: The conserved phenylalanine or tryptophan normally closing the CDR3 is absent here, so this likely arose from a read error. The DNA is left out, because the CDR3 cannot be placed on it with certainty; the CDR3 is given as TCRdb lists it. The J gene is TRBJ2-1, the V gene TRBV6-1; the table's D call, TRBD1, was not checked against the DNA. Germline values: CDR1 MNHNS, CDR2 SASEGT. A total of 12 residues make up the CDR3, ends included. The CDR3 spells CASTQNRGEQLS.

This clone has ten or more counts. The V and J genes are TRBV5-4 and TRBJ2-1, with a possible D match to TRBD1 (6 bases). From germline, CDR1 is SGHNT and CDR2 YYREEE (reference sequence). The CDR3 runs to 13 residues. V lost 5 bases and J lost 9, with 15 bases in between. This CDR3 reads CASSSGVRGEQFF. The CDR3, as DNA: TGTGCCAGCAGTTCAGGGGTTAGGGGTGAGCAGTTCTTC.

The sample holds many counts of this clone. The V call is TRBV5-1, the J call TRBJ2-2; D call uncertain. This CDR3 has 15 amino acids. V was trimmed by 0 bases and J by 2 bases, leaving 8 bases between them. In germline, CDR1 is SGHRS, CDR2 YFSETQ. The CDR3, as DNA: TGCGCCAGCAGCTTGGATGGTCGAAACACCGGGGAGCTGTTTTTT. Its protein is CASSLDGRNTGELFF.

V and J are TRBV28 and TRBJ2-6; maybe TRBD1 (7 bases). Germline values: CDR1 MDHEN, CDR2 SYDVKM. The CDR3 extends over 16 amino acids. V lost 6 bases to trimming and J lost 3 bases, with 15 bases between them. The CDR3 bases are TGTGCCAGCAGGACTAGGGGGCAGGGTGGGGCCAACGTCCTGACTTTC. This codes for CASRTRGQGGANVLTF.

This clone was seen many times. This sequence joins TRBV7-2 and TRBJ2-5; D unclear. Trimming shortened V by 3 bases and J by 1 base, and 12 bases separated the two germline ends. Germline CDR1 and CDR2: SGHTA and FQGNSA. The CDR3 consists of 15 residues. For the CDR3, the DNA is TGTGCCAGCAGCTTCCACGAGAGCAGCCAAGAGACCCAGTACTTC. It translates to CASSFHESSQETQYF.

In this sample, this clone turned up many times. The rearrangement uses TRBV6-1 and TRBJ2-5, with D perhaps TRBD2 (5 bases). Trimming took 5 bases from V and 8 from J, leaving 12 bases between them. The germline gives CDR1 MNHNS, CDR2 SASEGT. This CDR3 comprises 12 residues. CDR3 residues: CASSFLEGTQYF. Here the CDR3 DNA reads TGTGCCAGCAGTTTCCTTGAGGGAACCCAGTACTTC.

There are a few counts of this clone. The chain joins TRBV15 to TRBJ1-3; D is unresolved. The CDR3 is made up of 16 amino acids. Trimming removed 0 bases from V and 0 bases from J, with 9 bases in between. Germline assignment: CDR1 LNHNV and CDR2 YYDKDF (reference sequence). CDR3 in amino acids: CATSRDRAYSGNTIYF. The DNA of the CDR3 is TGTGCCACCAGCAGAGATCGGGCCTACTCTGGAAACACCATATATTTT.